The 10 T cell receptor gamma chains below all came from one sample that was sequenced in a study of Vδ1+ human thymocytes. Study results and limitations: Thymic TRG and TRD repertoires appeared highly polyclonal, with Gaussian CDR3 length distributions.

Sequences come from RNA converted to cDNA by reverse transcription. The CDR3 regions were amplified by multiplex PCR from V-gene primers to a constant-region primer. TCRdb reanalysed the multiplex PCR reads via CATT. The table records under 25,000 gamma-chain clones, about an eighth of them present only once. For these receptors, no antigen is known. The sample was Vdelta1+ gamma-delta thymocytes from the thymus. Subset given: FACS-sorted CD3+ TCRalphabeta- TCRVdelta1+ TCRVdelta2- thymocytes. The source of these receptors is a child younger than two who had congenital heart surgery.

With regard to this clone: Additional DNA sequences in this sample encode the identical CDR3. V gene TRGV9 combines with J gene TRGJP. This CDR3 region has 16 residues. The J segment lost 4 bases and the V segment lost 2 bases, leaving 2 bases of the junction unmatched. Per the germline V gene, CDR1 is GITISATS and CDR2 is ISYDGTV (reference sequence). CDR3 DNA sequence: TGTGCCTTGTGGGAGGCTCAAGAGTTGGGCAAAAAAATCAAGGTATTT. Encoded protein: CALWEAQELGKKIKVF.

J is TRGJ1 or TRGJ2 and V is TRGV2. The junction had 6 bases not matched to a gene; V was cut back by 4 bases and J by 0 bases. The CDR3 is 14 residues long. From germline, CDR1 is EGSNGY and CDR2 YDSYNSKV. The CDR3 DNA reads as TGTGCCACCTGGGATTCTTGGAATTATTATAAGAAACTCTTT. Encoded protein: CATWDSWNYYKKLF.

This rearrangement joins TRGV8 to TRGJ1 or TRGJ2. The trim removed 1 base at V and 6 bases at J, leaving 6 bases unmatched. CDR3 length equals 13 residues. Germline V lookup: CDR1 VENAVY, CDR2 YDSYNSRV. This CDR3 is CATWDREGYKKLF. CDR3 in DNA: TGTGCCACCTGGGATAGAGAGGGTTATAAGAAACTCTTT.

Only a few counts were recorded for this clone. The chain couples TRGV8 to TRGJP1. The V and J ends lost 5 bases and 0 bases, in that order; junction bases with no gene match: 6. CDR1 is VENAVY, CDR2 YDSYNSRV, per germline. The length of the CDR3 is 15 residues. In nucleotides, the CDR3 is TGTGCCACCTGGGCCCCAAATACCACTGGTTGGTTCAAGATATTT. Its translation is CATWAPNTTGWFKIF.

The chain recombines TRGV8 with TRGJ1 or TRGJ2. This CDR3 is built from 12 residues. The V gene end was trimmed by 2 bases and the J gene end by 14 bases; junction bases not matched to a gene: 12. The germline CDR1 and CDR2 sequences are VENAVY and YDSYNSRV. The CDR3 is CATWDTPLRELF. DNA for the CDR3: TGTGCCACCTGGGATACCCCTCTCCGGGAACTCTTT.

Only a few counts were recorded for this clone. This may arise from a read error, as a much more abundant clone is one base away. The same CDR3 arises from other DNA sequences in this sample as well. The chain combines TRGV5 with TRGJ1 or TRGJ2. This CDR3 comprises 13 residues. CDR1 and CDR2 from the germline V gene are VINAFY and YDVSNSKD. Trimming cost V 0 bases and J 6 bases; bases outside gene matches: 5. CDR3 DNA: TGTGCCACCTGGGACAGGCCTTTTTATAAGAAACTCTTT. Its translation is CATWDRPFYKKLF.

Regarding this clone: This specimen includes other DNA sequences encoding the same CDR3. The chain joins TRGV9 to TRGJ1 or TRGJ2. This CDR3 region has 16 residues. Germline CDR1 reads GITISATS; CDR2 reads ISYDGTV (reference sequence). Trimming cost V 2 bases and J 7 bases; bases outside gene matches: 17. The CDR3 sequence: CALWEEPRDECYKKLF. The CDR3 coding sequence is TGTGCCTTGTGGGAGGAGCCCCGTGATGAGTGCTATAAGAAACTCTTT.

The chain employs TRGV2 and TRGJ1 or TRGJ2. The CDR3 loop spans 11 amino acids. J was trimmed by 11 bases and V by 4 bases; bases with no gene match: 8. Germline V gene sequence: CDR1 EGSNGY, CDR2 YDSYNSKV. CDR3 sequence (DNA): TGTGCCACCTGGGAGGGCTCCGAGAAACTCTTT. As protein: CATWEGSEKLF.

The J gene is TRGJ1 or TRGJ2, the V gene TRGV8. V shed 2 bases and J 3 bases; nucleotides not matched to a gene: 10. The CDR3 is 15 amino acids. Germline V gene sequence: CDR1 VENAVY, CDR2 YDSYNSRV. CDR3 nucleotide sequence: TGTGCCACCTGGGATACCCCTCCCGGTTATTATAAGAAACTCTTT. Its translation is CATWDTPPGYYKKLF.

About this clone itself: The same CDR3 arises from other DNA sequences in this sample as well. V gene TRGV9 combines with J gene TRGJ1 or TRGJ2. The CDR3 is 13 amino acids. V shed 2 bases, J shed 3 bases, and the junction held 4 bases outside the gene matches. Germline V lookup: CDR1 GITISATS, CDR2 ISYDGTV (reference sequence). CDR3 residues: CALWEAFYYKKLF. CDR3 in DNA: TGTGCCTTGTGGGAGGCTTTTTATTATAAGAAACTCTTT.